The 3 T cell receptor beta chains below come from one sample, sequenced in a study of control samples from healthy donors and cancer patients. Sequencing used immunoSEQ multiplex PCR; TCRdb keeps in-frame clones, though not all of them. Here the sample spans about 100,000 clones, more than 75% being singletons. The material sequenced was blood. The receptors stem from a woman between 50 and 59 years old in good health.

This chain joins TRBV4-1 and TRBJ2-7; 13 nucleotides line up with TRBD2. Germline V lookup: CDR1 MGHRA, CDR2 YSYEKL. With 3 bases clipped from V and 4 bases from J, the junction kept 6 bases outside the gene matches. This CDR3 comprises 16 residues. The CDR3 region is CASSHRLAGGCYEQYV. The CDR3 DNA follows: TGCGCCAGCAGCCATCGACTAGCGGGAGGTTGTTACGAGCAGTACGTC.

This chain links TRBV30 with TRBJ2-2; the D gene could be TRBD1 or TRBD2 (6 bases each). V lost 5 bases and J lost 1, with 11 bases in between. In germline, CDR1 is GTSNPN, CDR2 SVGIG (reference sequence). This CDR3 is built from 14 residues. The chain's CDR3 is CAWLGGLNTGELFF. CDR3 sequence (DNA): TGTGCCTGGTTAGGGGGGTTGAACACCGGGGAGCTGTTTTTT.

This clone was counted only a few times. This rearrangement joins TRBV28 to TRBJ1-5; 7 nucleotides agree with TRBD1. V shed 5 bases and J 3 bases; nucleotides not matched to a gene: 4. Germline V lookup: CDR1 MDHEN, CDR2 SYDVKM. CDR3 size: 14 residues. DNA for the CDR3: TGTGCCAGCAGTACAGGGACAGTCAATCAGCCCCAGCATTTT. Amino acid sequence: CASSTGTVNQPQHF.